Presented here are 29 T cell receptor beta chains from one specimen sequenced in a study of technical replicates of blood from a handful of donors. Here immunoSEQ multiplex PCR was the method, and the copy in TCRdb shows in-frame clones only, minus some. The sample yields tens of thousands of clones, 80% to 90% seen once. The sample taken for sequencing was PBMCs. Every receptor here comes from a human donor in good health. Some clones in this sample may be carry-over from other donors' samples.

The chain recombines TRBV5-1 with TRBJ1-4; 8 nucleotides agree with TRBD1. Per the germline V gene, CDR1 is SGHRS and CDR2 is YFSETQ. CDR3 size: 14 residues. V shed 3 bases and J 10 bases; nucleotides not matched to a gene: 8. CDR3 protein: CASSSDRGGGKLFF. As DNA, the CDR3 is TGCGCCAGCAGCTCCGACAGGGGAGGCGGAAAACTGTTTTTT.

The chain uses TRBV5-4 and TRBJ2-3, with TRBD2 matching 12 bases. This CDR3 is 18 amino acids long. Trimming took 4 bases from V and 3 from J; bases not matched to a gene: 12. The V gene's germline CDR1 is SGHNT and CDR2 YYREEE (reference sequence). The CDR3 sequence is CASSVGLAGIGETDTQYF. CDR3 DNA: TGTGCCAGCAGCGTTGGACTAGCGGGAATTGGTGAGACAGATACGCAGTATTTT.

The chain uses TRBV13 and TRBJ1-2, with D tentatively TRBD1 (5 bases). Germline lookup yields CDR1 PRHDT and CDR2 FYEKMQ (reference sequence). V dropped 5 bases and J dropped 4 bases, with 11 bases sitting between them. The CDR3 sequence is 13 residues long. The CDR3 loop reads CASSVGGAYGYTF. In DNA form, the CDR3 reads TGTGCCAGCAGCGTGGGAGGGGCCTATGGCTACACCTTC.

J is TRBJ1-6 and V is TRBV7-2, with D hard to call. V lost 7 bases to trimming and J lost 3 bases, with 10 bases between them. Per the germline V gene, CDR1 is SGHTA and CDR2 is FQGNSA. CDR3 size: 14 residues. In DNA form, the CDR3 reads TGTGCCAGCACGAGCCGCGACTATAATTCACCCCTCCACTTT. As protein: CASTSRDYNSPLHF.

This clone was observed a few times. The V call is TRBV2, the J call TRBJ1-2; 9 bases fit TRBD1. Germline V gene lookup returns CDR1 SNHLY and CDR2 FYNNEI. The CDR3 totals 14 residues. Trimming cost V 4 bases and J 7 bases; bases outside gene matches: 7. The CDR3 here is CASSARGTGLGYTF. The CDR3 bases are TGTGCCAGCAGTGCTCGAGGGACAGGGCTTGGCTACACCTTC.

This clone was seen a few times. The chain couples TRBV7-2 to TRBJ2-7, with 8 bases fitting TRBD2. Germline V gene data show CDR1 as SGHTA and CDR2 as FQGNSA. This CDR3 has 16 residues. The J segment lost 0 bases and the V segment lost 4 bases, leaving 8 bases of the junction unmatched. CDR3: CASSSPGLARSYEQYF. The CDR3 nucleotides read TGTGCCAGCAGCTCCCCTGGACTAGCCCGCTCCTACGAGCAGTACTTC.

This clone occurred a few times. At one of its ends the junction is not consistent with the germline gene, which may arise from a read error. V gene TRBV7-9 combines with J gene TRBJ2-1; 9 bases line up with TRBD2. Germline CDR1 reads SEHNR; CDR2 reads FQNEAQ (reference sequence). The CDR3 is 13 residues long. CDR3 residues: CAGRTSVYNEQFF. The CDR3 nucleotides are TGTGCCGGCAGGACTAGCGTATACAATGAGCAGTTCTTC.

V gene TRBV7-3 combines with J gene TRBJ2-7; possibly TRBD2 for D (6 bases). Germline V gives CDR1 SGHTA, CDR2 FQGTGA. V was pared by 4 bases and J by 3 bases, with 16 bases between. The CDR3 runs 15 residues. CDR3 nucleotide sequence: TGTGCCAGCAGCTCCGGGGCAGGACTAATCTACGAGCAGTACTTC. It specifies CASSSGAGLIYEQYF.

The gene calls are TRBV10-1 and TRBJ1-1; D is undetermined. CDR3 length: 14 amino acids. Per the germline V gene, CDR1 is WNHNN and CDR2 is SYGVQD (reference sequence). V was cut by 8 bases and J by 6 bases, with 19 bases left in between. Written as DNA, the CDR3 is TGCGCCAGCCCTTCGTGGGTGGCGGTTGCTGAAGCTTTCTTT. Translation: CASPSWVAVAEAFF.

CDR3 amino acids: CASSDRGRSTDTQYF. The CDR3 DNA reads as TGCGCCAGCAGTGACAGGGGGCGATCCACAGATACGCAGTATTTT. The chain links TRBV10-2 to TRBJ2-3; 8 bases are shared with TRBD1. The germline V gene has CDR1 WSHSY and CDR2 SAAADI. This CDR3 contains 15 residues. V lost 3 bases, J lost 2 bases, and 4 bases stayed unmatched.

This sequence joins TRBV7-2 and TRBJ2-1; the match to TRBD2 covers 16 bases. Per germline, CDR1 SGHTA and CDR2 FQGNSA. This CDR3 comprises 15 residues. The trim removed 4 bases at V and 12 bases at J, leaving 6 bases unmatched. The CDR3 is CASSSGLAGGLWQFF. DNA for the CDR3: TGTGCCAGCAGCTCGGGACTAGCGGGGGGGCTGTGGCAGTTCTTC. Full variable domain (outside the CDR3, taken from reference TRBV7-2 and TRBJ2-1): GAGVSQSPSNKVTEKGKDVELRCDPISGHTALYWYRQSLGQGLEFLIYFQGNSAPDKSGLPSDRFSAERTGGSVSTLTIQRTQQEDSAVYLCASSSGLAGGLWQFFGPGTRLTVL.

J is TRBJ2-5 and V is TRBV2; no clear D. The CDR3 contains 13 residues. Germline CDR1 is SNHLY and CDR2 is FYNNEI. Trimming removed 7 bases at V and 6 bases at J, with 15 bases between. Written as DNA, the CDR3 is TGTGCCAGCACATCTGGGCCAGAGCAGACCCAGTACTTC. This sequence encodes CASTSGPEQTQYF.

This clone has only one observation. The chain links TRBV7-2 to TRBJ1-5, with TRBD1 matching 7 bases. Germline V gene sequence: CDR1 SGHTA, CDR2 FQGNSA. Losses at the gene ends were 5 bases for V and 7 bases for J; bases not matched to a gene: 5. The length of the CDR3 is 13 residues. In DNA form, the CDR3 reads TGTGCCAGCAGCCGGGACAGCCGGCAGCCCCAGCATTTT. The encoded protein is CASSRDSRQPQHF.

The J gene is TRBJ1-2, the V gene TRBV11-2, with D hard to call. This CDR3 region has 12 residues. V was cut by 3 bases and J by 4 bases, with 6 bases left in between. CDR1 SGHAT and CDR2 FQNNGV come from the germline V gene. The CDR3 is CASSLTGYGYTF. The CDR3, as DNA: TGTGCCAGCAGCTTGACGGGCTATGGCTACACCTTC.

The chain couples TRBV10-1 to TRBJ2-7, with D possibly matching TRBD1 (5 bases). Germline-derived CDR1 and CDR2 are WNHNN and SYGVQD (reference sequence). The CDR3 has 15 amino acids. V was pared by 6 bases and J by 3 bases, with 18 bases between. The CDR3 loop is CASSAWTRMVYEQYF. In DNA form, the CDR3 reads TGCGCCAGCAGCGCTTGGACAAGGATGGTCTACGAGCAGTACTTC.

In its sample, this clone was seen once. This CDR3 reads CAWSRTSLEYEQYF. In DNA form, the CDR3 reads TGTGCCTGGAGTCGGACTAGCTTGGAGTACGAGCAGTACTTC. The gene calls are TRBV30 and TRBJ2-7; 8 bases align to TRBD2. The ends lost 2 bases at V and 4 bases at J; junction bases unmatched: 7. The CDR3 contains 14 residues. Germline CDR1 reads GTSNPN; CDR2 reads SVGIG (reference sequence).

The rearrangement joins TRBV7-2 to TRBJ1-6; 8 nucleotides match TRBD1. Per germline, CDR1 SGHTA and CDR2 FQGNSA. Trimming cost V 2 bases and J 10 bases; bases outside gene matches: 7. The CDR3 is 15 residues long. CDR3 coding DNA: TGTGCCAGCAGCTTAACCTCGACAGGGGTCTCACCCCTCCACTTT. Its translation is CASSLTSTGVSPLHF.

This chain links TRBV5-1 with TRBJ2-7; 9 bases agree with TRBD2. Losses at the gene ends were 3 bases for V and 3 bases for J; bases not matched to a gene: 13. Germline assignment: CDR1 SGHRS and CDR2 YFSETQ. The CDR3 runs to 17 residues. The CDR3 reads CASSWTYLGLANYEQYF. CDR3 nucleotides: TGCGCCAGCAGCTGGACTTACTTGGGACTAGCAAACTACGAGCAGTACTTC. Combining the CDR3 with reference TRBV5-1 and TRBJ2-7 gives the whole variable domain KAGVTQTPRYLIKTRGQQVTLSCSPISGHRSVSWYQQTPGQGLQFLFEYFSETQRNKGNFPGRFSGRQFSNSRSEMNVSTLELGDSALYLCASSWTYLGLANYEQYFGPGTRLTVT.

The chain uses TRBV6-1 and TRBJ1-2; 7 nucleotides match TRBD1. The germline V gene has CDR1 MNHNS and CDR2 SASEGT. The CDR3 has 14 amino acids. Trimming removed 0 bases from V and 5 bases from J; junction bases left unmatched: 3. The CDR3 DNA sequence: TGTGCCAGCAGTGAAGCGACAGGGCGGTATGGCTACACCTTC. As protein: CASSEATGRYGYTF.

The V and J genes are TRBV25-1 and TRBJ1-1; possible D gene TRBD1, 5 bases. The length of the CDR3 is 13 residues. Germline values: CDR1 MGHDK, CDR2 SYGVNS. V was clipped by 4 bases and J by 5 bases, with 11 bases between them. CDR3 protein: CASSVGGGTEAFF. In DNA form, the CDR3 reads TGTGCCAGCAGTGTCGGGGGGGGGACTGAAGCTTTCTTT.

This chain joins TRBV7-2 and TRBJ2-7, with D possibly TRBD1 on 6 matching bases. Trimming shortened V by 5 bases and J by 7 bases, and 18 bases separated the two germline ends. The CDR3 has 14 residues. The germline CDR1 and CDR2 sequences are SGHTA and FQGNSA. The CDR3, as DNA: TGTGCCAGCAGCCTTGGACAGCCCCTTGGAGAGCAGTACTTC. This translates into CASSLGQPLGEQYF.

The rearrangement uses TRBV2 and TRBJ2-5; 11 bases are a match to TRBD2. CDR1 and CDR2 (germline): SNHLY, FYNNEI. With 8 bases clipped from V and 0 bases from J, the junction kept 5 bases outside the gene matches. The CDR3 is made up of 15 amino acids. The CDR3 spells CASQLAGVDQETQYF. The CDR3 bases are TGTGCCAGCCAACTAGCGGGGGTCGACCAAGAGACCCAGTACTTC.

CDR3 DNA: TGTGCCAGCAGTGTCGGACAGGGGAGGCATGGCTACACCTTC. This gives the protein CASSVGQGRHGYTF. This rearrangement joins TRBV6-1 to TRBJ1-2, with 9 bases lining up with TRBD1. Germline values: CDR1 MNHNS, CDR2 SASEGT. The CDR3 is 14 amino acids. The V and J ends lost 4 bases and 6 bases, in that order; junction bases with no gene match: 6.

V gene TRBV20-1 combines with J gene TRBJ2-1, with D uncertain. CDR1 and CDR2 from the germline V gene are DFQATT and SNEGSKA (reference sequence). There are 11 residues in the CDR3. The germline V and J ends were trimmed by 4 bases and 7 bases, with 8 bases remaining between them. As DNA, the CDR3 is TGCAGTGCTACCCCTTCGAATGAGCAGTTCTTC. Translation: CSATPSNEQFF.

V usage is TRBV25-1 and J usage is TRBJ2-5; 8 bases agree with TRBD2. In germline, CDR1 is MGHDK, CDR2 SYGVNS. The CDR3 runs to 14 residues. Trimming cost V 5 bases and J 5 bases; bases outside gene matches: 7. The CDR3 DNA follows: TGTGCCAGCAGTATCAGCGGGAGTGTTGAGACCCAGTACTTC. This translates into CASSISGSVETQYF.

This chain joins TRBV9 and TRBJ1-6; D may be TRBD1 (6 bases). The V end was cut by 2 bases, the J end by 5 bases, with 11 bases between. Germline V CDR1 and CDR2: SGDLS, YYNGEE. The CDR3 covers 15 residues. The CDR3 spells CASSVQGSNNSPLHF. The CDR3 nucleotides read TGTGCCAGCAGCGTCCAGGGGAGTAATAATTCACCCCTCCACTTT. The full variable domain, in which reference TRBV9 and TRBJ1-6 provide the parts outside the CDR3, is DSGVTQTPKHLITATGQRVTLRCSPRSGDLSVYWYQQSLDQGLQFLIQYYNGEERAKGNILERFSAQQFPDLHSELNLSSLELGDSALYFCASSVQGSNNSPLHFGNGTRLTVT.

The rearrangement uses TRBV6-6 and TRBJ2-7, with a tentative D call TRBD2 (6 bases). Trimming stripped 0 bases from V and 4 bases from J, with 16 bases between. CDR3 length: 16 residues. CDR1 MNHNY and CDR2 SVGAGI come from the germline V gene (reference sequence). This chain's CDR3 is CASSYSPGERGYEQYF. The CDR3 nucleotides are TGTGCCAGCAGTTACTCCCCGGGGGAAAGAGGATACGAGCAGTACTTC.

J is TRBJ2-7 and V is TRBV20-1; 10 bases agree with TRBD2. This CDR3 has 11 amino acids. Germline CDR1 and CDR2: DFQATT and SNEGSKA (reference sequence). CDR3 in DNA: TGCAGGGGGACTAGCGAATACGAGCAGTACTTC. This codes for CRGTSEYEQYF.

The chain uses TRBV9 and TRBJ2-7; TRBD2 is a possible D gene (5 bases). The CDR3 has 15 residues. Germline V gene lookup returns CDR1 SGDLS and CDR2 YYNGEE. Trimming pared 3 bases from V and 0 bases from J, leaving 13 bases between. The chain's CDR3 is CASSAGLRSSYEQYF. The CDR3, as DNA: TGTGCCAGCAGCGCAGGACTGAGGAGCTCCTACGAGCAGTACTTC.